Listed below are T cell receptor beta chains from one sample, sequenced in a study of CD8 T cell repertoires and HIV-1 epitope variants. Here immunoSEQ multiplex PCR was the method, and the copy in TCRdb shows in-frame clones only, minus some. This sample has some 87,000 clones, with roughly 80% found just once. The specimen was uncultured baseline CD8+ T cells from peripheral blood mononuclear cells (PBMCs). These receptors all come from a male donor with HIV. Both conserved end residues are part of each CDR3. The order of the fields is V gene, D gene, J gene, clone size, CDR3 protein, CDR3 DNA. D genes are given only for firm matches. Size is stated for part of the rows, as once, few or many counts, or as a class when the clone is expanded.

v_gene: TRBV19
d_gene: -
j_gene: TRBJ2-7
abundance: -
CDR3aa: CASSIVGSSYEQYF
CDR3nt: TGTGCCAGTAGTATAGTGGGTAGCTCCTACGAGCAGTACTTC

v_gene: TRBV20-1
d_gene: -
j_gene: TRBJ1-2
abundance: -
CDR3aa: CSARDFRGYTF
CDR3nt: TGCAGTGCTAGAGACTTCCGGGGCTACACCTTC

v_gene: TRBV5-5
d_gene: -
j_gene: TRBJ2-1
abundance: -
CDR3aa: CASSLTTDNNEQFF
CDR3nt: TGTGCCAGCAGCCTTACGACAGATAACAATGAGCAGTTCTTC

v_gene: TRBV28
d_gene: TRBD2
j_gene: TRBJ2-1
abundance: -
CDR3aa: CASSSPAGDRNEQFF
CDR3nt: TGTGCCAGCAGTTCCCCCGCGGGGGATCGGAATGAGCAGTTCTTC

v_gene: TRBV9
d_gene: TRBD1
j_gene: TRBJ1-2
abundance: -
CDR3aa: CASSSQGARGYTF
CDR3nt: TGTGCCAGCAGCTCCCAGGGGGCGCGGGGCTACACCTTC

v_gene: TRBV29-1
d_gene: TRBD2
j_gene: TRBJ2-1
abundance: -
CDR3aa: CSVAASGGNEQFF
CDR3nt: TGCAGCGTTGCGGCTAGCGGGGGCAATGAGCAGTTCTTC

v_gene: TRBV6-5
d_gene: TRBD2
j_gene: TRBJ2-7
abundance: few
CDR3aa: CASRPTSGRLGEQYF
CDR3nt: TGTGCCAGCAGACCGACTAGCGGGAGGCTAGGCGAGCAGTACTTC

v_gene: TRBV19
d_gene: -
j_gene: TRBJ2-3
abundance: few
CDR3aa: CASSIGTADTQYF
CDR3nt: TGTGCCAGTAGTATAGGGACAGCAGATACGCAGTATTTT

v_gene: TRBV30
d_gene: -
j_gene: TRBJ2-5
abundance: -
CDR3aa: CAWSQGKETQYF
CDR3nt: TGTGCCTGGAGTCAGGGGAAAGAGACCCAGTACTTC

v_gene: TRBV6-1
d_gene: -
j_gene: TRBJ2-1
abundance: -
CDR3aa: CASAFGGNRDEQFF
CDR3nt: TGTGCCAGCGCCTTTGGGGGCAATCGGGATGAGCAGTTCTTC

v_gene: TRBV9
d_gene: -
j_gene: TRBJ2-1
abundance: -
CDR3aa: CASSSRDEQFF
CDR3nt: TGTGCCAGCAGCTCCCGGGATGAGCAGTTCTTC

v_gene: TRBV18
d_gene: TRBD2
j_gene: TRBJ2-1
abundance: -
CDR3aa: CASSPLAGESDEQFF
CDR3nt: TGTGCCAGCTCGCCCCTAGCGGGAGAATCCGATGAGCAGTTCTTC

v_gene: TRBV27
d_gene: -
j_gene: TRBJ1-1
abundance: once
CDR3aa: CASSLSNTGNTEAFF
CDR3nt: TGTGCCAGCAGTTTATCTAATACAGGGAACACTGAAGCTTTCTTT

v_gene: TRBV28
d_gene: -
j_gene: TRBJ2-5
abundance: -
CDR3aa: CASSSLLLGVQETQYF
CDR3nt: TGTGCCAGCAGCAGTCTACTACTGGGGGTACAAGAGACCCAGTACTTC

v_gene: TRBV14
d_gene: -
j_gene: TRBJ2-5
abundance: -
CDR3aa: CASSQVTVPSETQYF
CDR3nt: TGTGCCAGCAGCCAAGTGACAGTCCCTTCGGAGACCCAGTACTTC

v_gene: TRBV4-3
d_gene: -
j_gene: TRBJ2-3
abundance: -
CDR3aa: CASSQLRGAGTDTQYF
CDR3nt: TGCGCCAGCAGCCAGCTCCGGGGGGCGGGCACAGATACGCAGTATTTT

v_gene: TRBV28
d_gene: -
j_gene: TRBJ2-6
abundance: few
CDR3aa: CASGGANVLTF
CDR3nt: TGTGCCAGCGGGGGGGCCAACGTCCTGACTTTC